A single sample is the source of the 21 T cell receptor beta chains below, sequenced in a study of response to subunit inactivated influenza vaccine. TCRdb re-called the RT-PCR reads with MiXCR, one entry per CDR3 protein. The sample holds a few hundred thousand distinct CDR3 sequences, approximately 6.9% seen once. Here the sequenced sample was PBMCs from blood, taken roughly 24 months after vaccination. The origin of the receptors is a man between 50 and 70 years old who received an inactivated influenza vaccine.

In this sample, this clonotype turned up a few times. This chain joins TRBV6-5 and TRBJ2-3, with D perhaps TRBD1 or TRBD2 (5 bases each). V was trimmed by 0 bases and J by 4 bases, leaving 17 bases between them. The CDR3 contains 17 residues. Germline V CDR1 and CDR2: MNHEY, SVGAGI. Written as DNA, the CDR3 is TGTGCCAGCAGTTACTCATTATATAAGGGACGGGCAGATACGCAGTATTTT. This gives the protein CASSYSLYKGRADTQYF.

This clonotype was observed a handful of times. The chain uses TRBV5-1 and TRBJ2-3; perhaps TRBD1 as D (6 bases). V was cut by 1 base and J by 0 bases, with 15 bases left in between. The CDR3 loop spans 17 amino acids. CDR1 is SGHRS and CDR2 is YFSETQ in the germline V gene. As DNA, the CDR3 is TGCGCCAGCAGCTTGACAGGGACCAAAGCTAGCACAGATACGCAGTATTTT. Translation: CASSLTGTKASTDTQYF. Based on the CDR3 plus reference TRBV5-1 and TRBJ2-3, the full variable domain is KAGVTQTPRYLIKTRGQQVTLSCSPISGHRSVSWYQQTPGQGLQFLFEYFSETQRNKGNFPGRFSGRQFSNSRSEMNVSTLELGDSALYLCASSLTGTKASTDTQYFGPGTRLTVL.

This clonotype has ten or more counts. CDR3 DNA: TGTGCCAGCAGTTACGGGAGTGATGAGCAGTTCTTC. It specifies CASSYGSDEQFF. The chain carries TRBV6-5 and TRBJ2-1, with D possibly matching TRBD2 (5 bases). The CDR3 loop spans 12 amino acids. The V and J ends lost 2 bases and 8 bases respectively, with 7 bases between them. CDR1 and CDR2 from the germline V gene are MNHEY and SVGAGI.

J is TRBJ2-7 and V is TRBV2; a weak D match, TRBD2 (5 bases). This CDR3 spans 14 amino acids. Germline values: CDR1 SNHLY, CDR2 FYNNEI. V shed 7 bases and J shed 7 bases, with 20 bases lying between them. CDR3 nucleotide sequence: TGTGCCAGCAATACTAACGGGATCTCAGGAGAGCAGTACTTC. Protein sequence: CASNTNGISGEQYF. Based on the CDR3 plus reference TRBV2 and TRBJ2-7, the full variable domain is EPEVTQTPSHQVTQMGQEVILRCVPISNHLYFYWYRQILGQKVEFLVSFYNNEISEKSEIFDDQFSVERPDGSNFTLKIRSTKLEDSAMYFCASNTNGISGEQYFGPGTRLTVT.

This clonotype was detected a few times. The CDR3: CASSAEPGGYNEQFF. The CDR3 DNA sequence: TGTGCCAGCAGCGCCGAGCCAGGGGGTTACAATGAGCAGTTCTTC. The J gene is TRBJ2-1, the V gene TRBV5-5; 7 bases agree with TRBD1. Germline CDR1 and CDR2: SGHKS and YYEKEE (reference sequence). J gave up 4 bases and V 4 bases, and 8 bases lay outside the gene matches. This CDR3 contains 15 residues.

This clonotype has at least ten counts. The rearrangement links TRBV12-3 or TRBV12-4 to TRBJ1-5, with D maybe TRBD1 (5 bases). CDR3 length: 15 amino acids. Trimming took off 5 bases at V and 4 bases at J, with 15 bases between the two ends. The CDR3 is CASSTPGGWNQPQHF. In nucleotides, the CDR3 is TGTGCCAGCAGTACCCCCGGGGGTTGGAATCAGCCCCAGCATTTT.

This CDR3 is CSARQGMGGELFF. As DNA, the CDR3 is TGCAGTGCTAGACAGGGAATGGGCGGGGAGCTGTTTTTT. The chain links TRBV20-1 to TRBJ2-2, with a weak D call TRBD1 (5 bases). The length of the CDR3 is 13 residues. Per the germline V gene, CDR1 is DFQATT and CDR2 is SNEGSKA (reference sequence). V dropped 2 bases and J dropped 7 bases, with 11 bases sitting between them.

This clonotype occurred a few times. This rearrangement joins TRBV7-2 to TRBJ2-3, with D unclear. V lost 2 bases to trimming and J lost 6 bases, with 12 bases between them. The germline V gene encodes CDR1 SGHTA and CDR2 FQGNSA. The CDR3 spans 14 residues. The CDR3 spells CASSLSGVMDTQYF. The CDR3 DNA follows: TGTGCCAGCAGCTTATCCGGTGTGATGGATACGCAGTATTTT.

The table lists this clonotype with a few counts. This chain links TRBV5-1 with TRBJ2-1; no clear D gene. CDR3 size: 12 residues. In germline, CDR1 is SGHRS, CDR2 YFSETQ. V was pared by 7 bases and J by 3 bases, with 8 bases between. The CDR3 here is CASADLYNEQFF. CDR3 nucleotide sequence: TGCGCCAGCGCAGACCTCTACAATGAGCAGTTCTTC.

This clonotype was observed a handful of times. CDR3 in amino acids: CASSASEFPGGYTF. The DNA of the CDR3 is TGTGCCAGCAGCGCGTCAGAGTTTCCGGGCGGCTACACCTTC. The chain has TRBV7-9 and TRBJ1-2, with no clear D. This CDR3 region has 14 residues. The ends were cut back, 5 bases at V and 8 bases at J, with 18 bases in the middle. Germline CDR1 reads SEHNR; CDR2 reads FQNEAQ (reference sequence).

This rearrangement joins TRBV24-1 to TRBJ1-5; TRBD1 aligns across 7 bases. This CDR3 is 16 amino acids long. The V gene end was trimmed by 2 bases and the J gene end by 0 bases; junction bases not matched to a gene: 3. CDR1 and CDR2 from the germline V gene are KGHDR and SFDVKD. In nucleotides, the CDR3 is TGTGCCACCAGTGATTCCGGGACAGTTAGCAATCAGCCCCAGCATTTT. Translating it yields CATSDSGTVSNQPQHF.

This clonotype appeared many times. The V and J genes are TRBV14 and TRBJ2-7; 9 bases agree with TRBD1. V lost 4 bases, J lost 3 bases, and 7 bases stayed unmatched. The CDR3 is made up of 15 amino acids. Germline V lookup: CDR1 SGHDN, CDR2 FVKESK. The CDR3 here is CASSPSGQGLYEQYF. DNA of the CDR3: TGTGCCAGCAGCCCATCGGGACAGGGCCTCTACGAGCAGTACTTC.

This clonotype was detected many times. The V gene is TRBV20-1, the J gene TRBJ2-1; the match to TRBD2 covers 11 bases. The CDR3 runs 12 residues. Germline V lookup: CDR1 DFQATT, CDR2 SNEGSKA (reference sequence). The CDR3 DNA reads as TGCAGCACTAGCGGGAGAGGGGATGAGCAGTTCTTC. Its protein is CSTSGRGDEQFF.

In this sample, this clonotype turned up a few times. The rearrangement joins TRBV27 to TRBJ2-1, with 9 bases identical to TRBD2. Germline CDR1 is MNHEY and CDR2 is SMNVEV (reference sequence). Trimming at V came to 0 bases and at J to 7 bases, leaving 4 bases not matched to a gene. This CDR3 is built from 15 residues. This chain's CDR3 is CASSLSAGGWNEQFF. The DNA of the CDR3 is TGTGCCAGCAGTTTATCAGCGGGGGGTTGGAATGAGCAGTTCTTC.

This clonotype has more than one count but fewer than ten. This chain connects TRBV10-3 to TRBJ2-3, with D perhaps matching TRBD1 (5 bases). V gave up 8 bases and J gave up 4 bases, with 10 bases separating them. This CDR3 has 12 amino acids. From germline, CDR1 is ENHRY and CDR2 SYGVKD. The CDR3 DNA sequence: TGTGCCATCCGGCAGGGCCCAGATACGCAGTATTTT. Translation: CAIRQGPDTQYF.

The J gene is TRBJ2-7, the V gene TRBV9; D gene ambiguous. This CDR3 contains 15 residues. Germline V lookup: CDR1 SGDLS, CDR2 YYNGEE. V was shortened by 0 bases and J by 4 bases, with 14 bases between the two germline ends. CDR3 sequence reads: CASSVGGGRNYEQYF. Written as DNA, the CDR3 is TGTGCCAGCAGCGTAGGAGGCGGCCGTAATTACGAGCAGTACTTC.

CDR3 residues: CSATSGFQETQYF. The CDR3 coding sequence is TGCAGTGCTACCTCGGGGTTCCAAGAGACCCAGTACTTC. The chain links TRBV20-1 to TRBJ2-5, with TRBD2 as a possible D gene (5 bases). The CDR3 totals 13 residues. CDR1 DFQATT and CDR2 SNEGSKA come from the germline V gene (reference sequence). V was cut by 4 bases and J by 1 base, with 10 bases left in between.

This sequence joins TRBV7-8 and TRBJ2-1; D not certain. Germline CDR1 reads SGHVS; CDR2 reads FQNEAQ. The V end was cut by 4 bases, the J end by 7 bases, with 17 bases between. The CDR3 consists of 15 residues. CDR3 nucleotide sequence: TGTGCCAGCAGCTCTAGACCCTACGGATTTAATGAGCAGTTCTTC. Protein sequence: CASSSRPYGFNEQFF.

This clonotype was picked up many times. Written as DNA, the CDR3 is TGTGCCAGCAGTTTCCAAGATACCGGGGAGCTGTTTTTT. Translation: CASSFQDTGELFF. This sequence joins TRBV12-3 or TRBV12-4 and TRBJ2-2, with D uncertain. Trimming took 3 bases from V and 5 from J, leaving 7 bases between them. This CDR3 comprises 13 residues.

The table lists this clonotype with many counts. The CDR3 protein is CASSPSPFSYNEQFF. For the CDR3, the DNA is TGTGCCAGCAGTCCAAGCCCCTTCTCCTACAATGAGCAGTTCTTC. This rearrangement joins TRBV7-2 to TRBJ2-1; D unclear. V lost 6 bases to trimming and J lost 0 bases, with 12 bases between them. CDR3 length equals 15 residues. Germline V gene data show CDR1 as SGHTA and CDR2 as FQGNSA.

In its sample, this clonotype was seen many times. The CDR3 DNA sequence: TGTGCCAGCAGCTTGATCAACAGTTACAATGAGCAGTTCTTC. This gives the protein CASSLINSYNEQFF. The V call is TRBV5-6, the J call TRBJ2-1; no clear D gene. Germline CDR1 and CDR2: SGHDT and YYEEEE. Trimming stripped 1 base from V and 4 bases from J, with 9 bases between. The CDR3 length is 14 residues.